This TCR beta chain was obtained from a study of blood T cell repertoires in COVID-19. Overall study context: Specimens from acute and convalescent COVID-19 originated in the United States, Italy and Spain. PBMCs, B-cell-depleted T cells, or T cells were the source of the cDNA or gDNA that made up the material.

Under the authors' procedure: Nucleated cell counts were estimated from reference gene primer amplification. TCRdb keeps only in-frame clones here, not all; method: immunoSEQ multiplex PCR. That table furnishes V, J and clone size, whereas the DNA furnished D and trimming. The top ten clones hold 8% to 10% of a sample with fewer than 300,000 clones, about 80% of them seen once. The trim removed 5 bases at V and 3 bases at J, leaving 8 bases unmatched. The CDR3 is 18 amino acids. CDR1 MNHEY and CDR2 SVGEGT come from the germline V gene. This clone was seen a single time. The chain joins TRBV6-2 or TRBV6-3 to TRBJ2-1, with 15 bases identical to TRBD2. The receptor was derived from a woman aged 45-65 years who had recovered from COVID-19. Specimen: peripheral blood. Here the CDR3 reads CASSPRTSGRAGYNEQFF. The CDR3 DNA reads TGTGCCAGCAGTCCCCGGACTAGCGGGAGGGCGGGCTACAATGAGCAGTTCTTC.